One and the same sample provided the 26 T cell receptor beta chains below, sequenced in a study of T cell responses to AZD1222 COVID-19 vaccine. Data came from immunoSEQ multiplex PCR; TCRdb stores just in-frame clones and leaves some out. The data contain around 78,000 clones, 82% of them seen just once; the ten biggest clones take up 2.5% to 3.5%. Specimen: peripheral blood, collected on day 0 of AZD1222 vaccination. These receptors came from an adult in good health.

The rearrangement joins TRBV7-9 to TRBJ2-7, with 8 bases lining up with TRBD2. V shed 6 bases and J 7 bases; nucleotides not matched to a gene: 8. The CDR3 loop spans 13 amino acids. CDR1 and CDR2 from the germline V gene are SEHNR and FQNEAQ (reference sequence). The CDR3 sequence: CASSSGIAGEQYF. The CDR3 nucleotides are TGTGCCAGCAGTTCCGGGATAGCGGGGGAGCAGTACTTC.

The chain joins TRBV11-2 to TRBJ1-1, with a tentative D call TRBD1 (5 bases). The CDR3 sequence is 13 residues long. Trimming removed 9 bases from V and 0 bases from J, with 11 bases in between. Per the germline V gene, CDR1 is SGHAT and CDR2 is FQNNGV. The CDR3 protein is CASMGRVNTEAFF. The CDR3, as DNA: TGTGCCAGTATGGGCAGGGTGAACACTGAAGCTTTCTTT.

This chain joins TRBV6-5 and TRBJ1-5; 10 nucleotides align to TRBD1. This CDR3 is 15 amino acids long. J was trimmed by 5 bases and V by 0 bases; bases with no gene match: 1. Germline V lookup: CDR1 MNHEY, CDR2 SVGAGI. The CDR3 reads CASSYSGTGDQPQHF. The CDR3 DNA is TGTGCCAGCAGTTACTCGGGGACAGGGGATCAGCCCCAGCATTTT.

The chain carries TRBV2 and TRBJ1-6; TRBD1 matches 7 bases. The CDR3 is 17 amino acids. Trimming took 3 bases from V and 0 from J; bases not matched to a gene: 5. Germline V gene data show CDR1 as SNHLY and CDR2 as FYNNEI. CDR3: CASSDSTGSSYNSPLHF. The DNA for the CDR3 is TGTGCCAGCAGTGACTCGACAGGGAGCTCCTATAATTCACCCCTCCACTTT.

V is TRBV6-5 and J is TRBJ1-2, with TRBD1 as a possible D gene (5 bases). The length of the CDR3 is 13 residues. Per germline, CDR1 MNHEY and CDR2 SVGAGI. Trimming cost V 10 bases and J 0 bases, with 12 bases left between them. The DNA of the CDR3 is TGTGCCACCTCAACAGGAGCTAACTATGGCTACACCTTC. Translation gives CATSTGANYGYTF.

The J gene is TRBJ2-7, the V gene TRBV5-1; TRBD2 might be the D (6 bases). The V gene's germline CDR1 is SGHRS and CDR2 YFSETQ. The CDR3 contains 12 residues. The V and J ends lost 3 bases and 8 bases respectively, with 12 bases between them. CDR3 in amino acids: CASSYPGGKQYF. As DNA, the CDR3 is TGCGCCAGCAGCTACCCGGGCGGGAAGCAGTACTTC.

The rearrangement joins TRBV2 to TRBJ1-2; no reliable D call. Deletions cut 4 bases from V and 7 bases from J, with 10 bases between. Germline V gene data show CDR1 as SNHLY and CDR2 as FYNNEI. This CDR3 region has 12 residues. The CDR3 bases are TGTGCCAGCAGTGCGTCTGGTAGTGGCTACACCTTC. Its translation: CASSASGSGYTF.

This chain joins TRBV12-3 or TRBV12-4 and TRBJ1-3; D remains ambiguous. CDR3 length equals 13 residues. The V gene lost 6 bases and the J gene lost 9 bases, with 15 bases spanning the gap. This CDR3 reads CASSLGPRATIYF. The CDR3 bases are TGTGCCAGCAGCCTCGGGCCCAGAGCCACCATATATTTT.

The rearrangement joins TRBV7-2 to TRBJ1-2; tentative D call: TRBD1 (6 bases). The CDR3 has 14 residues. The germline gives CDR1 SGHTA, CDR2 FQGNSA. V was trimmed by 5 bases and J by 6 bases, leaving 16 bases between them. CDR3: CASSLGQGTNGYTF. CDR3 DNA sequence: TGTGCCAGCAGCCTGGGCCAGGGGACCAATGGCTACACCTTC.

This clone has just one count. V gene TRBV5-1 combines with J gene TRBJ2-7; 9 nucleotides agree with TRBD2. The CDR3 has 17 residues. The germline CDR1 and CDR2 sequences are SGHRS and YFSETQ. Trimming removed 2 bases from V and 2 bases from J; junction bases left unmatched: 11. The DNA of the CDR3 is TGCGCCAGCAGCTTTCGGTCCGCGGGGACTAGCCCCTACGAGCAGTACTTC. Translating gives CASSFRSAGTSPYEQYF.

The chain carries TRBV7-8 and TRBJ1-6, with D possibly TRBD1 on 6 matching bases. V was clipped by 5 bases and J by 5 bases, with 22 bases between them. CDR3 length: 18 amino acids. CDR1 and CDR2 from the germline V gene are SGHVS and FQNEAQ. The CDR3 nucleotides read TGTGCCAGCAGCCGGGCAGGGGAGACGGCAGGGGATAATTCACCCCTCCACTTT. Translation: CASSRAGETAGDNSPLHF.

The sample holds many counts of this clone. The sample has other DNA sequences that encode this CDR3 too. The DNA for the CDR3 is TGCAGTGCTAGAGAGGTGTACGAGCAGTACTTC. This gives the protein CSAREVYEQYF. The chain joins TRBV20-1 to TRBJ2-7; D not certain. The V gene lost 0 bases and the J gene lost 4 bases, with 4 bases spanning the gap. CDR1 and CDR2 from the germline V gene are DFQATT and SNEGSKA (reference sequence). The CDR3 covers 11 residues.

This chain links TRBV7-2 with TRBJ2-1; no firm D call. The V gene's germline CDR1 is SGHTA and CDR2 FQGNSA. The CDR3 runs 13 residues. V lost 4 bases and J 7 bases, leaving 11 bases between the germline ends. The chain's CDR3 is CASSYTPLNEQFF. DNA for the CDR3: TGTGCCAGCAGCTACACCCCCTTGAATGAGCAGTTCTTC.

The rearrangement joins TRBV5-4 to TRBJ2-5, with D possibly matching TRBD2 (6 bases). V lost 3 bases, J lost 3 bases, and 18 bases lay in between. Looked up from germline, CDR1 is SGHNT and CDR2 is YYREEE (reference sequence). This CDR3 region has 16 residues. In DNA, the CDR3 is TGTGCCAGCAGCTCGGGGGATTCCGCAGGAAAAGAGACCCAGTACTTC. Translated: CASSSGDSAGKETQYF. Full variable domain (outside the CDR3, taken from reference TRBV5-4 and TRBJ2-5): ETGVTQSPTHLIKTRGQQVTLRCSSQSGHNTVSWYQQALGQGPQFIFQYYREEENGRGNFPPRFSGLQFPNYSSELNVNALELDDSALYLCASSSGDSAGKETQYFGPGTRLLVL.

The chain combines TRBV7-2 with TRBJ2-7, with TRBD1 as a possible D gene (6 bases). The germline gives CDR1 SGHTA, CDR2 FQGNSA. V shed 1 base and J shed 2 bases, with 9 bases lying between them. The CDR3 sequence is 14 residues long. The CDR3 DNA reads TGTGCCAGCAGCTTAGGAACAGGGCCCTACGAGCAGTACTTC. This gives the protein CASSLGTGPYEQYF.

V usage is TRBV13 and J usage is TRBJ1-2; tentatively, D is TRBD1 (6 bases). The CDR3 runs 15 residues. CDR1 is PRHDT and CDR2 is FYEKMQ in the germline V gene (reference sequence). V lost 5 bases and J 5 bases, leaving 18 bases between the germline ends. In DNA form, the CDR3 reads TGTGCCAGCAGCCCGTCTGGGGCCAGGGGATATGGCTACACCTTC. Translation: CASSPSGARGYGYTF.

CDR3 region: CASSPTWDNEQFF. CDR3 nucleotides: TGTGCCAGCAGCCCCACCTGGGACAATGAGCAGTTCTTC. V usage is TRBV3-1 (or the pseudogene TRBV3-2) and J usage is TRBJ2-1; D uncertain. V lost 4 bases, J lost 5 bases, and 9 bases lay in between. The length of the CDR3 is 13 residues. Germline lookup yields CDR1 LGHDT and CDR2 YNNKEL (reference sequence).

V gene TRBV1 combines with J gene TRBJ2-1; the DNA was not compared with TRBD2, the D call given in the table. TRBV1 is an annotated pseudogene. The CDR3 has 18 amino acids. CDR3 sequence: CTSSQDGDLAEVLNEQFF. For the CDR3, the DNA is TGCACCAGCAGCCAAGATGGGGATCTAGCGGAGGTCCTCAATGAGCAGTTCTTC.

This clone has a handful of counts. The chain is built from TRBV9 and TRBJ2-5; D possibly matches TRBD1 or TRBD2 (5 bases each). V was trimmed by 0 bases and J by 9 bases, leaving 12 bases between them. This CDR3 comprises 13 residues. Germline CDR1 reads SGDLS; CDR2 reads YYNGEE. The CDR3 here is CASSVGDQGPQYF. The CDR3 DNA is TGTGCCAGCAGCGTAGGGGACCAGGGTCCCCAGTACTTC.

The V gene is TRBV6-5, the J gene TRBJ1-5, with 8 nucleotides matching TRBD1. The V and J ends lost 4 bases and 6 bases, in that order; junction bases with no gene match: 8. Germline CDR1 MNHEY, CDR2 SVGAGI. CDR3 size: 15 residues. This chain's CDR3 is CASSSGTGGPQPQHF. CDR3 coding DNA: TGTGCCAGCAGTTCCGGGACAGGAGGGCCTCAGCCCCAGCATTTT.

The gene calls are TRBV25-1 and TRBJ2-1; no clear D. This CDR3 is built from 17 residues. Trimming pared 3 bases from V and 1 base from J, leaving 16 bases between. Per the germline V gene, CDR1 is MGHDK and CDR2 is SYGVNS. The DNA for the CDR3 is TGTGCCAGCAGTGAGCACTACCTCGGACCATCCTACAATGAGCAGTTCTTC. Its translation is CASSEHYLGPSYNEQFF.

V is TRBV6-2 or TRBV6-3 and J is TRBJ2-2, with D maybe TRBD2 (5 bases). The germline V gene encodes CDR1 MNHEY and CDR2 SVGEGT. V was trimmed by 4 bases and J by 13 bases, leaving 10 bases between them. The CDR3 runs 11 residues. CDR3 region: CASSLEVSLFF. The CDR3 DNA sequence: TGTGCCAGCAGTTTGGAGGTTTCGCTGTTTTTT.

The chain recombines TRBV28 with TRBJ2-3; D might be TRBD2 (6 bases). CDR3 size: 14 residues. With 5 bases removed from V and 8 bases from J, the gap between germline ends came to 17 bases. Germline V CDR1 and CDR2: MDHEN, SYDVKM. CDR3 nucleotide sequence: TGTGCCAGCAGTGAGAGCGGGTCCCGGGGTACGCAGTATTTT. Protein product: CASSESGSRGTQYF.

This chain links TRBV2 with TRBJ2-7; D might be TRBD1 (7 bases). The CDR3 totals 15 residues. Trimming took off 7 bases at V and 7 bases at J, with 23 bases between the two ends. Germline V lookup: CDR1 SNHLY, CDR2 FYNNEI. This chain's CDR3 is CASTPRGTAGGEQYF. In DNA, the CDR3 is TGTGCCAGCACCCCCCGCGGGACAGCCGGAGGGGAGCAGTACTTC.

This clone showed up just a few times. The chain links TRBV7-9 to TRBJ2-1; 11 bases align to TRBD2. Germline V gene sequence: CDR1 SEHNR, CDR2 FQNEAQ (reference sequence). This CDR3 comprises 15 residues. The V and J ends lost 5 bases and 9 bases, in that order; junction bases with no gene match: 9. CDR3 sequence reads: CASSRGLAGLGEQFF. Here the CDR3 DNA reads TGTGCCAGCAGCCGCGGACTAGCGGGCCTCGGTGAGCAGTTCTTC.

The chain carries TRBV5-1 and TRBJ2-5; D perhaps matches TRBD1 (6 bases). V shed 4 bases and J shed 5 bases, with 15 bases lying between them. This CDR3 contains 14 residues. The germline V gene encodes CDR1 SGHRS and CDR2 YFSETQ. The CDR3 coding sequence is TGCGCCAGCAGCCCGGGGATGGGGGCCGAGACCCAGTACTTC. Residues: CASSPGMGAETQYF.